This T cell receptor beta chain was retrieved from a study of shared clonotypes between healthy human individuals. Study context: Three CD4 naive, three CD4 memory, two CD8 naive and one CD8 memory plate were used per donor.

Only CD45RO-negative cells positively selected for CCR7 counted as naive CD8 cells, so terminally differentiated effector memory CD45RA+ cells were excluded. Regarding this clone: The antigen remains unidentified.

It was across several immunoSEQ plates that each subset's genomic DNA was evenly split. The repertoire was sequenced with immunoSEQ multiplex PCR; TCRdb's copy has only in-frame clones and lacks some. The sample lists around 600,000 clones, 85% to 95% occurring once. CDR3 size: 14 residues. V gave up 0 bases and J gave up 6 bases, with 9 bases separating them. From germline, CDR1 is MNHEY and CDR2 SMNVEV (reference sequence). Study results and limitations: Approximately 4.9% of naive CD4 clonotypes were shared across four donors. Rarefaction revealed incomplete sorted-subset sequencing despite large depth.

This clonotype was obtained from a woman in her twenties or thirties in good health. What was sequenced was naive CD8+ T cells sorted from blood. The chain employs TRBV27 and TRBJ1-5; D may be TRBD1 (5 bases). The CDR3 here is CASSLSGGAQPQHF. Here the CDR3 DNA reads TGTGCCAGCAGTTTATCCGGGGGTGCTCAGCCCCAGCATTTT.